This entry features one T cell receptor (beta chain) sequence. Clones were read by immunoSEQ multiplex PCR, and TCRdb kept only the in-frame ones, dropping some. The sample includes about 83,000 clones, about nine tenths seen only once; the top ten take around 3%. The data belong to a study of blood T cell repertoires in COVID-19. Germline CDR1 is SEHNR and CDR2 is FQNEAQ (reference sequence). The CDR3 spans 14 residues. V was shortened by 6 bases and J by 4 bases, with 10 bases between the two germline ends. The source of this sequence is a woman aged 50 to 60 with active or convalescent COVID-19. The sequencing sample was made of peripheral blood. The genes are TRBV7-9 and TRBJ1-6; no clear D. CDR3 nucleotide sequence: TGTGCCAGCAGGGAGGGAGCATATAATTCACCCCTCCACTTT. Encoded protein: CASREGAYNSPLHF.